Sequencing of this T cell receptor beta chain was carried out in a study of blood T cell repertoires in COVID-19 (dated by TCRdb to 2018 to 2020). A note on the overall study: Collaborator samples came from the United States, Italy and Spain and covered acute and convalescent phases of COVID-19. The material from the prospective study consisted of cDNA or gDNA derived from T cells, B-cell-depleted T cells, or PBMCs. The dataset comprised deeply sampled blood TCRbeta repertoires from subjects exposed to, actively infected with, or recovered from COVID-19. The repertoires were made available in a free public database intended to serve as a resource for research on the immune response to SARS-CoV-2. The samples were drawn from two sources: the first 160 participants of the ongoing ImmuneRACE study, and 1,254 subjects contributed by 6 global collaborators. The sample metadata nearly always contained a de-identified subject ID, COVID-19 status, age in years and sex. Where available, HLA class I and class II types were taken from metadata supplied by the sample provider and were not determined by assay-based typing.

Comments on this clone: Its antigen is still unknown. There are no base qualities to consult, and no much larger clone falls within one base.

In the prospective study, participants were about 18 to 95 years old, resided in about two dozen geographic areas of the United States, and were enrolled through a virtual design. In the prospective study, cohorts were assigned on the basis of participant-reported clinical history obtained from a screening survey and a study questionnaire. Exposed participants had been in contact with someone with a PCR-confirmed or clinician-diagnosed COVID-19 case within 2 weeks of study entry. In the prospective study, mobile phlebotomists collected whole blood, serum and a nasopharyngeal or oropharyngeal swab from each participant. Prospective study participants could optionally give additional blood draws and questionnaires over a roughly two-month period. Prospective study blood samples were shipped either frozen or at room temperature before DNA extraction. Looking up the germline V gene yields CDR1 ENHRY and CDR2 SYGVKD. Inclusive of the bounding cysteine and phenylalanine, the CDR3 is 17 residues long. Only the CDR3 DNA is retained, 51 bases long and in frame from the first base. The V end loses 5 bases and the J end loses 3 bases, and a stretch of 23 bases separates them.

Broad study findings and their caveats: The quantity of clinical and demographic metadata differed by source and by participant and was supplied without curation.

TCRbeta CDR3 regions were amplified from genomic DNA using the immunoSEQ Assay, a bias-controlled multiplex PCR. For the original study's pipeline: Within the assay, amplification of reference gene primers was used to estimate how many nucleated cells each sample contained. To quantify the absolute abundance of each unique TCRbeta CDR3 rearrangement, sequence reads were collapsed and filtered. Productive Simpson clonality was computed per sample as the square root of Simpson's diversity index over productive rearrangements. The table comes from immuneACCESS by way of TCRdb, which keeps in-frame sequences with V and J called. Part of the clones is missing from these tables; in studies checked, under half for an unresolved V gene and the rest for unknown reasons. V and J calls and clone size come straight from that table; D and trimming were deduced from the DNA. In this sample the table shows roughly 380,000 clones, roughly 90% of which occur a single time. The ten most abundant clones make up just over 1% of the sample.

The V and J segments used are TRBV10-3 and TRBJ2-7; the D gene is possibly TRBD1, with 6 bases matching. Input material: PBMCs or T cells enriched from blood (not recorded which). This TCR was recovered from a woman between 25 and 40 years old who had been exposed to COVID-19. The nucleotide sequence reads as follows: TGTGCCATCAGTTCTCCCCCGGACAGCCCCTTAATCTACGAGCAGTACTTC. The translation is CAISSPPDSPLIYEQYF.